These 11 T cell receptor beta chains originate from one sample sequenced in a study of T cells in Graves' hyperthyroidism and ophthalmopathy. The TCR beta CDR3 regions underwent amplification using RNA transcripts as the source. HTBI primers were the set used in a first-round RT-PCR of the TCR CDR3. Each CDR3 protein is one row after TCRdb ran MiXCR on the multiplex PCR reads. The table has a few hundred thousand distinct CDR3 sequences, under 15% seen once. Sequencing input: blood. Receptors originate from a woman aged 25 to 45 with Graves' hyperthyroidism.

Many counts were recorded for this clonotype. The chain recombines TRBV2 with TRBJ2-7; 7 positions match TRBD2. V gave up 7 bases and J gave up 1 base; unmatched junction bases: 10. The germline V gene encodes CDR1 SNHLY and CDR2 FYNNEI. There are 15 residues in the CDR3. The CDR3 loop is CASTASSGQSYEQYF. CDR3 nucleotide sequence: TGTGCCAGCACAGCAAGTAGCGGGCAGTCCTACGAGCAGTACTTC.

This clonotype was counted ten times or more. The chain uses TRBV20-1 and TRBJ2-7; tentative D call: TRBD2 (6 bases). Trimming took 0 bases from V and 4 from J, leaving 13 bases between them. Per the germline V gene, CDR1 is DFQATT and CDR2 is SNEGSKA (reference sequence). The CDR3 covers 14 residues. This chain's CDR3 is CSARDRRGPYEQYF. As DNA, the CDR3 is TGCAGTGCTAGAGATCGGCGGGGCCCTTACGAGCAGTACTTC.

Ten or more counts support this clonotype. The chain employs TRBV28 and TRBJ1-2, with D perhaps matching TRBD1 (5 bases). The CDR3 has 15 residues. CDR1 MDHEN and CDR2 SYDVKM come from the germline V gene. The germline V and J ends were trimmed by 6 bases and 2 bases, with 16 bases remaining between them. Here the CDR3 DNA reads TGTGCCAGCAGCCCTCGACAGCTACTCAACTATGGCTACACCTTC. Amino acids: CASSPRQLLNYGYTF.

Many counts were recorded for this clonotype. The chain recombines TRBV13 with TRBJ2-7; D tentatively fits TRBD1 or TRBD2 (5 bases each). This CDR3 region has 15 residues. Germline loops: CDR1 PRHDT, CDR2 FYEKMQ (reference sequence). Trimming cost V 1 base and J 3 bases, with 13 bases left between them. The CDR3 DNA reads TGTGCCAGCAGCTTAGTGTCAGGGAGAGGCTACGAGCAGTACTTC. Translating it yields CASSLVSGRGYEQYF.

In its sample, this clonotype was seen a few times. The genes are TRBV19 and TRBJ1-6, with TRBD1 matching 8 bases. This CDR3 spans 13 amino acids. CDR1 and CDR2 (germline): LNHDA, SQIVND (reference sequence). V gave up 5 bases and J gave up 8 bases; unmatched junction bases: 2. As DNA, the CDR3 is TGTGCCAGTAGTGCGGACAGGGATTCACCCCTCCACTTT. Translated: CASSADRDSPLHF. The full variable domain, its missing parts supplied by reference TRBV19 and TRBJ1-6, is DGGITQSPKYLFRKEGQNVTLSCEQNLNHDAMYWYRQDPGQGLRLIYYSQIVNDFQKGDIAEGYSVSREKKESFPLTVTSAQKNPTAFYLCASSADRDSPLHFGNGTRLTVT.

The table lists this clonotype with a few counts. J is TRBJ2-5 and V is TRBV3-1; D remains unclear. Trimming left V 3 bases short and J 5 bases short, with 7 bases between. The CDR3 is 12 amino acids. From germline, CDR1 is LGHDT and CDR2 YNNKEL (reference sequence). This CDR3 reads CASSQTRETQYF. CDR3 coding DNA: TGTGCCAGCAGCCAGACTCGGGAGACCCAGTACTTC.

This rearrangement joins TRBV10-3 to TRBJ2-1; 11 bases line up with TRBD2. Per germline, CDR1 ENHRY and CDR2 SYGVKD. Germline trimming cut 2 bases from V and 5 bases from J; bases unmatched to any gene: 5. The CDR3 contains 16 residues. Here the CDR3 DNA reads TGTGCCATCAGTGAGGGGACTAGCGGCCACGACAATGAGCAGTTCTTC. The encoded protein is CAISEGTSGHDNEQFF.

In this sample, this clonotype turned up many times. The chain links TRBV28 to TRBJ2-1; no definite D call. Germline-derived CDR1 and CDR2 are MDHEN and SYDVKM. CDR3 length: 14 residues. V lost 7 bases and J lost 4, with 14 bases in between. In DNA, the CDR3 is TGTGCCAGCATAACCCTCGGTGGGTACAATGAGCAGTTCTTC. Translating it yields CASITLGGYNEQFF.

This clonotype occurred many times. The chain couples TRBV7-2 to TRBJ2-3; 8 bases agree with TRBD1. The CDR3 loop spans 16 amino acids. Per the germline V gene, CDR1 is SGHTA and CDR2 is FQGNSA. The V segment lost 5 bases and the J segment 1 base; nucleotides outside the gene matches: 8. The CDR3 DNA is TGTGCCAGCAGCCGTGGGACAGGAGGGGGCACAGATACGCAGTATTTT. Its protein product is CASSRGTGGGTDTQYF.

This clonotype was found many times. The CDR3 spells CASSFSFADTQYF. DNA of the CDR3: TGTGCCAGCAGCTTTAGTTTTGCAGATACGCAGTATTTT. V usage is TRBV11-2 and J usage is TRBJ2-3; no clear D. The CDR3 runs to 13 residues. The germline CDR1 and CDR2 sequences are SGHAT and FQNNGV. Deletions cut 3 bases from V and 4 bases from J, with 8 bases between.

This clonotype was counted ten times or more. The chain recombines TRBV27 with TRBJ2-5, with TRBD2 matching 12 bases. Germline CDR1 is MNHEY and CDR2 is SMNVEV (reference sequence). With 6 bases clipped from V and 5 bases from J, the junction kept 7 bases outside the gene matches. This CDR3 is 15 amino acids long. The CDR3 sequence is CASSLTSGSYETQYF. In DNA form, the CDR3 reads TGTGCCAGCAGCTTGACTAGCGGGAGTTATGAGACCCAGTACTTC.